Below are 12 T cell receptor beta chains sequenced from a single sample in a study of memory CD4+ T cells and cytomegalovirus serostatus. The sort gate was single viable CD3+CD4+CD8-CD45RO+ cells for memory CD4+ T cells. Here immunoSEQ multiplex PCR was the method, and the copy in TCRdb shows in-frame clones only, minus some. This table holds about 57,000 clones, 70% to 85% found once. The sequencing sample was made of memory CD4+ T cells from blood. These receptors originate from an adult in good health and CMV-seronegative.

The chain employs TRBV29-1 and TRBJ2-3; unclear D gene. V lost 4 bases and J lost 6, with 20 bases in between. This CDR3 has 15 amino acids. CDR1 SQVTM and CDR2 ANQGSEA come from the germline V gene. Here the CDR3 DNA reads TGCAGCGTTGTCCCCCGAGTCTCGGGTGGCGATACGCAGTATTTT. Amino acids: CSVVPRVSGGDTQYF.

V is TRBV7-3 and J is TRBJ2-1, with TRBD2 identical over 14 bases. J lost 9 bases, V lost 5 bases, and 9 bases had no gene match. The CDR3 has 16 residues. Germline lookup yields CDR1 SGHTA and CDR2 FQGTGA. The CDR3 here is CASSGPGLAGAGEQFF. CDR3 nucleotides: TGTGCCAGCAGCGGTCCGGGACTAGCGGGAGCGGGTGAGCAGTTCTTC.

V and J are TRBV14 and TRBJ2-3, with D perhaps matching TRBD2 (6 bases). V lost 1 base to trimming and J lost 13 bases, with 15 bases between them. Germline CDR1 SGHDN, CDR2 FVKESK. The CDR3 extends over 13 amino acids. This CDR3 is CASSQVEGMTEYF. The CDR3 coding sequence is TGTGCCAGCAGCCAAGTGGAGGGGATGACGGAGTATTTT.

This sequence joins TRBV6-5 and TRBJ2-3; 8 bases agree with TRBD2. Germline-derived CDR1 and CDR2 are MNHEY and SVGAGI. The V segment lost 7 bases and the J segment 4 bases; nucleotides outside the gene matches: 10. This CDR3 region has 15 residues. CDR3 coding DNA: TGTGCCAGCAAGGACCCGGGGGGGGGCTCAGATACGCAGTATTTT. Translating gives CASKDPGGGSDTQYF.

This clone was recorded once. J is TRBJ2-5 and V is TRBV4-1, with D perhaps matching TRBD2 (6 bases). The better agreement between TRBJ2-7 and the DNA end casts doubt on the J call. This CDR3 region has 16 residues. The germline V gene encodes CDR1 MGHRA and CDR2 YSYEKL. Here the CDR3 reads CASSQDPYGSTYEQYF. CDR3 nucleotide sequence: TGCGCCAGCAGCCAAGATCCATACGGGAGCACCTACGAGCAGTACTTC.

The gene calls are TRBV6-1 and TRBJ1-2; D may be TRBD1 (6 bases). The CDR3 sequence is 14 residues long. CDR1 is MNHNS, CDR2 SASEGT, per germline. V was cut by 2 bases and J by 3 bases, with 10 bases left in between. CDR3 in DNA: TGTGCCAGCAGTGAACCCAGGGGACACTATGGCTACACCTTC. Its translation is CASSEPRGHYGYTF.

V usage is TRBV6-6 and J usage is TRBJ2-2; perhaps TRBD2 as D (6 bases). Between the trimmed V and J ends, which lost 8 bases and 2 bases, there was a span of 15 bases. CDR1 is MNHNY and CDR2 is SVGAGI in the germline V gene (reference sequence). This CDR3 is 15 amino acids long. The CDR3 DNA reads TGTGCCAGCGGAAATGTACTAGCTAACACCGGGGAGCTGTTTTTT. Translated: CASGNVLANTGELFF.

The chain couples TRBV5-6 to TRBJ1-2; D is unclear. This CDR3 contains 11 residues. Trimming shortened V by 0 bases and J by 10 bases, and 7 bases separated the two germline ends. Germline CDR1 SGHDT, CDR2 YYEEEE. This CDR3 is CASSLGGYYTF. The CDR3 DNA is TGTGCCAGCAGCTTGGGAGGATACTACACCTTC.

This clone was picked up one time. The V call is TRBV6-5, the J call TRBJ2-2; D is perhaps TRBD1 or TRBD2 (6 bases each). The CDR3 totals 15 residues. Trimming shortened V by 0 bases and J by 4 bases, and 9 bases separated the two germline ends. The germline V gene has CDR1 MNHEY and CDR2 SVGAGI. CDR3: CASSYSGGPTGELFF. CDR3 sequence (DNA): TGTGCCAGCAGTTACTCGGGGGGCCCCACCGGGGAGCTGTTTTTT.

This clone appeared a few times. The V call is TRBV10-3, the J call TRBJ1-5; no definite D call. The germline V gene has CDR1 ENHRY and CDR2 SYGVKD. The CDR3 is made up of 16 amino acids. The V and J ends lost 2 bases and 1 base respectively, with 12 bases between them. CDR3 amino acids: CAISEGLFGSNQPQHF. In nucleotides, the CDR3 is TGTGCCATCAGTGAGGGACTCTTCGGGAGCAATCAGCCCCAGCATTTT.

The chain uses TRBV6-1 and TRBJ1-5; 7 nucleotides agree with TRBD1. The length of the CDR3 is 14 residues. Germline V gene data show CDR1 as MNHNS and CDR2 as SASEGT. J gave up 10 bases and V 6 bases, and 12 bases lay outside the gene matches. Written as DNA, the CDR3 is TGTGCCAGCAGCGCTAATCCGACAGGGCCACCCCAGCATTTT. It encodes CASSANPTGPPQHF.

This chain uses TRBV28 with TRBJ2-3, with 9 bases lining up with TRBD1. Trimming at V came to 10 bases and at J to 4 bases, leaving 9 bases not matched to a gene. This CDR3 comprises 14 residues. The germline V gene encodes CDR1 MDHEN and CDR2 SYDVKM. CDR3 coding DNA: TGTGCCATAGCAGGGACAGGGAAAGCAGATACGCAGTATTTT. The encoded protein is CAIAGTGKADTQYF. Based on the CDR3 plus reference TRBV28 and TRBJ2-3, the full variable domain is DVKVTQSSRYLVKRTGEKVFLECVQDMDHENMFWYRQDPGLGLRLIYFSYDVKMKEKGDIPEGYSVSREKKERFSLILESASTNQTSMYLCAIAGTGKADTQYFGPGTRLTVL.